This is a list of T cell receptor beta chains from one sample in a study of CD8 T cells in ankylosing spondylitis. TCRdb independently ran MiXCR on the 5' RACE reads; one entry per CDR3 protein. Here the sample spans fewer than 200,000 distinct CDR3 sequences, approximately 10% being singletons. The sequenced sample was blood, either unsorted or a sorted T cell fraction (not recorded which). All receptors derive from a female donor with ankylosing spondylitis or in good health (not recorded which). Both conserved end residues are part of each CDR3. D genes are given only for firm matches. Some rows have no size entry. The others give once, few or many, or a class for an expanded clone.

abundance: many
j_gene: TRBJ2-3
v_gene: TRBV28
d_gene: -
CDR3aa: CASSLATADTQYF
CDR3nt: TGTGCCAGCAGTTTGGCTACGGCAGATACGCAGTATTTT

abundance: few
j_gene: TRBJ1-1
v_gene: TRBV15
d_gene: -
CDR3aa: CATSTRDGAEAFF
CDR3nt: TGTGCCACCAGCACTCGGGATGGCGCTGAAGCTTTCTTT

abundance: -
j_gene: TRBJ2-7
v_gene: TRBV29-1
d_gene: -
CDR3aa: CSDIRDTYYEQYF
CDR3nt: TGCAGCGACATCCGGGACACATACTACGAGCAGTACTTC

abundance: few
j_gene: TRBJ1-2
v_gene: TRBV11-2
d_gene: -
CDR3aa: CASSLKGRGFTNYGYTF
CDR3nt: TGTGCCAGCAGCTTAAAGGGCAGGGGATTTACTAACTATGGCTACACCTTC

abundance: many
j_gene: TRBJ2-1
v_gene: TRBV12-3/TRBV12-4
d_gene: TRBD2
CDR3aa: CASSLSGLGSNEQFF
CDR3nt: TGTGCCAGCAGTTTATCTGGACTAGGGAGCAATGAGCAGTTCTTC

abundance: few
j_gene: TRBJ1-1
v_gene: TRBV20-1
d_gene: -
CDR3aa: CSASPALTEAFF
CDR3nt: TGCAGTGCTAGTCCCGCCCTAACTGAAGCTTTCTTT

abundance: many
j_gene: TRBJ1-5
v_gene: TRBV24-1
d_gene: -
CDR3aa: CATRGGETQPQHF
CDR3nt: TGTGCCACCAGGGGTGGCGAAACTCAGCCCCAGCATTTT

abundance: -
j_gene: TRBJ2-1
v_gene: TRBV27
d_gene: -
CDR3aa: CASTPWGGGGQFF
CDR3nt: TGTGCCAGCACCCCTTGGGGGGGCGGGGGGCAGTTCTTC

abundance: -
j_gene: TRBJ1-4
v_gene: TRBV2
d_gene: -
CDR3aa: CASILKGATNEKLFF
CDR3nt: TGTGCCAGCATTTTAAAGGGAGCAACTAATGAAAAACTGTTTTTT

abundance: -
j_gene: TRBJ2-7
v_gene: TRBV30
d_gene: TRBD2
CDR3aa: CAWSWTSDDYEQYF
CDR3nt: TGTGCCTGGAGCTGGACTAGCGATGACTACGAGCAGTACTTC

abundance: many
j_gene: TRBJ2-7
v_gene: TRBV20-1
d_gene: TRBD2
CDR3aa: CSAEVAGDYVLEQYF
CDR3nt: TGCAGTGCTGAGGTAGCGGGAGACTACGTCCTGGAGCAGTACTTC

abundance: few
j_gene: TRBJ2-2
v_gene: TRBV10-2
d_gene: TRBD1
CDR3aa: CASTEGYGQGDTGELFF
CDR3nt: TGCGCCAGCACCGAGGGGTATGGACAGGGGGACACCGGGGAGCTGTTTTTT

abundance: few
j_gene: TRBJ2-2
v_gene: TRBV9
d_gene: TRBD2
CDR3aa: CASSVRAGGAGELFF
CDR3nt: TGTGCCAGCAGCGTGAGAGCGGGAGGGGCCGGGGAGCTGTTTTTT

abundance: -
j_gene: TRBJ2-5
v_gene: TRBV19
d_gene: -
CDR3aa: CASSMDWGTQETQYF
CDR3nt: TGTGCCAGTAGTATGGATTGGGGCACCCAAGAGACCCAGTACTTC

abundance: few
j_gene: TRBJ2-1
v_gene: TRBV13
d_gene: -
CDR3aa: CASSLARTANEQFF
CDR3nt: TGTGCCAGCAGCTTAGCCAGGACAGCCAATGAGCAGTTCTTC

abundance: many
j_gene: TRBJ2-1
v_gene: TRBV24-1
d_gene: TRBD2
CDR3aa: CATSGAGYNEQFF
CDR3nt: TGTGCCACCAGTGGAGCGGGGTACAATGAGCAGTTCTTC

abundance: many
j_gene: TRBJ2-1
v_gene: TRBV27
d_gene: -
CDR3aa: CASSFSRTGDNEQFF
CDR3nt: TGTGCCAGCAGTTTTTCACGGACTGGGGACAATGAGCAGTTCTTC

abundance: many
j_gene: TRBJ2-1
v_gene: TRBV5-1
d_gene: -
CDR3aa: CASSGTYNEQFF
CDR3nt: TGCGCCAGCAGCGGGACTTACAATGAGCAGTTCTTC

abundance: -
j_gene: TRBJ2-7
v_gene: TRBV20-1
d_gene: -
CDR3aa: CSARDPTAYEQYF
CDR3nt: TGCAGTGCTAGAGATCCCACAGCCTACGAGCAGTACTTC

abundance: few
j_gene: TRBJ2-1
v_gene: TRBV5-1
d_gene: TRBD2
CDR3aa: CASSFNSGEQFF
CDR3nt: TGCGCCAGCAGCTTTAATAGCGGGGAGCAGTTCTTC

abundance: -
j_gene: TRBJ2-7
v_gene: TRBV30
d_gene: -
CDR3aa: CAWSEGRGYEQYF
CDR3nt: TGTGCCTGGAGTGAAGGCAGGGGCTACGAGCAGTACTTC

abundance: many
j_gene: TRBJ2-7
v_gene: TRBV12-3/TRBV12-4
d_gene: -
CDR3aa: CASRDQGASEQYF
CDR3nt: TGTGCCAGCAGGGACCAAGGGGCCAGCGAGCAGTACTTC

abundance: few
j_gene: TRBJ1-2
v_gene: TRBV24-1
d_gene: -
CDR3aa: CATKGVDRTGYTF
CDR3nt: TGTGCCACCAAGGGAGTCGACAGGACGGGCTACACCTTC

abundance: few
j_gene: TRBJ1-1
v_gene: TRBV20-1
d_gene: -
CDR3aa: CSATEAGRGTTEAFF
CDR3nt: TGCAGTGCTACAGAAGCAGGTCGGGGGACCACTGAAGCTTTCTTT

abundance: -
j_gene: TRBJ2-1
v_gene: TRBV15
d_gene: -
CDR3aa: CATSRGQGLTNEQFF
CDR3nt: TGTGCCACCAGCAGAGGGCAAGGACTTACTAATGAGCAGTTCTTC

abundance: -
j_gene: TRBJ2-7
v_gene: TRBV7-9
d_gene: -
CDR3aa: CASSLVPGYEQYF
CDR3nt: TGTGCCAGCAGCTTAGTGCCGGGCTACGAGCAGTACTTC

abundance: few
j_gene: TRBJ2-1
v_gene: TRBV7-9
d_gene: -
CDR3aa: CASSSPTGPSSYNEQFF
CDR3nt: TGTGCCAGCAGCTCACCAACGGGCCCGAGCTCCTACAATGAGCAGTTCTTC

abundance: few
j_gene: TRBJ2-1
v_gene: TRBV7-3
d_gene: -
CDR3aa: CASSLAPSLYNEQFF
CDR3nt: TGTGCCAGCAGCTTGGCTCCATCCCTCTACAATGAGCAGTTCTTC

abundance: -
j_gene: TRBJ2-1
v_gene: TRBV6-5
d_gene: TRBD2
CDR3aa: CASSYSLAGNEQFF
CDR3nt: TGTGCCAGCAGTTACTCACTAGCGGGAAATGAGCAGTTCTTC

abundance: many
j_gene: TRBJ2-7
v_gene: TRBV25-1
d_gene: -
CDR3aa: CASKDDRPTPYEQYF
CDR3nt: TGTGCCAGCAAAGATGACAGGCCAACACCCTACGAGCAGTACTTC

abundance: -
j_gene: TRBJ2-3
v_gene: TRBV4-1
d_gene: -
CDR3aa: CASSQDSRDTQYF
CDR3nt: TGCGCCAGCAGCCAAGATAGTAGGGATACGCAGTATTTT

abundance: -
j_gene: TRBJ2-5
v_gene: TRBV7-9
d_gene: -
CDR3aa: CASSARGETQYF
CDR3nt: TGTGCCAGCAGCGCCCGAGGTGAGACCCAGTACTTC

abundance: -
j_gene: TRBJ2-2
v_gene: TRBV14
d_gene: -
CDR3aa: CASSVPSGRILPGELFF
CDR3nt: TGTGCCAGCAGCGTCCCGTCGGGGCGTATTTTACCGGGGGAGCTGTTTTTT

abundance: -
j_gene: TRBJ1-2
v_gene: TRBV6-1
d_gene: -
CDR3aa: CASSEVERRLYGYTF
CDR3nt: TGTGCCAGCAGTGAAGTGGAACGCCGACTCTATGGCTACACCTTC

abundance: -
j_gene: TRBJ2-7
v_gene: TRBV5-1
d_gene: TRBD1
CDR3aa: CASSPAGGPYEQYF
CDR3nt: TGCGCCAGCAGCCCAGCAGGGGGCCCCTACGAGCAGTACTTC

abundance: -
j_gene: TRBJ2-5
v_gene: TRBV6-5
d_gene: -
CDR3aa: CASSYGGETQYF
CDR3nt: TGTGCCAGCAGTTACGGCGGAGAGACCCAGTACTTC

abundance: many
j_gene: TRBJ1-1
v_gene: TRBV4-3
d_gene: -
CDR3aa: CASSQDLENTEAFF
CDR3nt: TGCGCCAGCAGCCAAGATTTAGAGAACACTGAAGCTTTCTTT

abundance: many
j_gene: TRBJ2-1
v_gene: TRBV11-2
d_gene: -
CDR3aa: CASSSDEFEQFF
CDR3nt: TGTGCCAGCAGCTCAGACGAATTTGAGCAGTTCTTC

abundance: -
j_gene: TRBJ2-1
v_gene: TRBV5-5
d_gene: TRBD2
CDR3aa: CASSFSLRASGRGDEQFF
CDR3nt: TGTGCCAGCAGCTTCAGTCTCCGGGCCAGCGGGAGGGGCGATGAGCAGTTCTTC

abundance: many
j_gene: TRBJ2-1
v_gene: TRBV24-1
d_gene: TRBD2
CDR3aa: CATSDIAGGDNEQFF
CDR3nt: TGTGCCACCAGTGATATAGCGGGAGGGGACAATGAGCAGTTCTTC

abundance: few
j_gene: TRBJ2-3
v_gene: TRBV5-4
d_gene: -
CDR3aa: CASSLGGLDTQYF
CDR3nt: TGTGCCAGCAGCTTGGGGGGCCTCGATACGCAGTATTTT

abundance: many
j_gene: TRBJ2-1
v_gene: TRBV5-6
d_gene: -
CDR3aa: CASSPPPSADEQFF
CDR3nt: TGTGCCAGCAGCCCCCCCCCTAGCGCGGATGAGCAGTTCTTC